One T cell receptor beta chain is described in this entry. Its antigen is currently unknown. V was pared by 3 bases and J by 5 bases, with 5 bases of the junction left unmatched. This CDR3 has 14 residues. Germline V gene sequence: CDR1 MNHEY, CDR2 SMNVEV (reference sequence). This sample is part of a study of CD8+ T cells in alopecia areata. Study-level findings and limits: Sequencing of scalp tissue also captures the resident alphabeta T cells of normal skin. Relative to normal scalp, lesional scalp, especially alopecia totalis/universalis, showed higher clonality. On tofacitinib, scalp and blood still held many of the expanded lesional clones.

The treatment is: oral pan-JAK inhibitor, 5-10 mg twice daily. Isolation of CD4+ and CD8+ T cells from PBMCs was achieved by sorting. Isolated RNA was reverse transcribed into cDNA used as the sequencing template. The table came from immunoSEQ multiplex PCR; TCRdb's copy has only in-frame clones and leaves some out. Among fewer than 110,000 clones listed, roughly 89% were seen once. The chain carries TRBV27 and TRBJ2-7; 9 positions match TRBD1. The receptor's source is a human donor with alopecia areata. Sequenced here: CD8+ T cells sorted from blood, sampled at week 24, from a patient treated with tofacitinib. CDR3 sequence reads: CASSLTGQGHEQYF. CDR3 nucleotides: TGTGCCAGCAGTTTGACCGGACAGGGGCACGAGCAGTACTTC.